A single sample is the source of the 20 T cell receptor beta chains below, sequenced in a study of blood T cell repertoires in COVID-19. The data were produced by immunoSEQ multiplex PCR, yet TCRdb's version contains in-frame clones alone and is incomplete. The sample holds 110,000 or so clones, about 83% seen once. Input material: peripheral blood. These receptors all stem from a man between 65 and 80 years old with acute or convalescent COVID-19.

The gene calls are TRBV27 and TRBJ2-2; 7 bases are a match to TRBD1. CDR3 length: 15 amino acids. Per the germline V gene, CDR1 is MNHEY and CDR2 is SMNVEV (reference sequence). V gave up 4 bases and J gave up 1 base; unmatched junction bases: 3. The CDR3 sequence: CASSWRTGNTGELFF. The CDR3 region has the DNA TGTGCCAGCAGTTGGCGGACAGGGAACACCGGGGAGCTGTTTTTT.

In DNA form, the CDR3 reads TGTGCCAGCAGTACCGGGACAATTTACACTGAAGCTTTCTTT. Translated, it gives CASSTGTIYTEAFF. The chain links TRBV2 to TRBJ1-1; D may be TRBD1 (6 bases). The CDR3 is 14 amino acids. The V gene's germline CDR1 is SNHLY and CDR2 FYNNEI. Trimming left V 5 bases short and J 3 bases short, with 13 bases between.

This chain connects TRBV10-2 to TRBJ2-5; TRBD2 matches at 9 bases. CDR3 length: 15 residues. Germline V gene data show CDR1 as WSHSY and CDR2 as SAAADI. J gave up 0 bases and V 10 bases, and 9 bases lay outside the gene matches. The CDR3 DNA sequence: TGCGCCACTAGGTGGCTAGCGGGGAACCAAGAGACCCAGTACTTC. Translated, it gives CATRWLAGNQETQYF.

This clone came up once. The J gene is TRBJ1-2, the V gene TRBV12-3 or TRBV12-4; D possibly corresponds to TRBD1 (5 bases). Between the trimmed V and J ends, which lost 8 bases and 2 bases, there was a span of 12 bases. The CDR3 is 13 residues long. The CDR3 loop is CASFRGENYGYTF. In DNA, the CDR3 is TGTGCCAGCTTTCGGGGGGAAAACTATGGCTACACCTTC.

V gene TRBV7-2 combines with J gene TRBJ2-3; 7 nucleotides match TRBD2. V trimming: 1 base; J trimming: 0 bases; junction bases outside the gene matches: 1. CDR1 SGHTA and CDR2 FQGNSA come from the germline V gene. The CDR3 loop spans 15 amino acids. CDR3 residues: CASSLERDSTDTQYF. The CDR3 DNA reads TGTGCCAGCAGCTTAGAGCGGGACAGCACAGATACGCAGTATTTT.

V is TRBV6-6 and J is TRBJ1-1; D remains ambiguous. Between the trimmed V and J ends, which lost 6 bases and 2 bases, there was a span of 4 bases. Per the germline V gene, CDR1 is MNHNY and CDR2 is SVGAGI (reference sequence). The CDR3 covers 11 residues. The CDR3 DNA follows: TGTGCCAGCAGCCGTAACACTGAAGCTTTCTTT. It codes for CASSRNTEAFF.

The chain is built from TRBV7-2 and TRBJ1-5; 9 bases agree with TRBD1. The CDR3 has 14 residues. The trim removed 3 bases at V and 7 bases at J, leaving 4 bases unmatched. Germline V gene lookup returns CDR1 SGHTA and CDR2 FQGNSA. In DNA, the CDR3 is TGTGCCAGCAGCTTTGGACAGGGGCGACAGCCCCAGCATTTT. It encodes CASSFGQGRQPQHF. The whole variable domain, filled in from reference TRBV7-2 and TRBJ1-5, reads GAGVSQSPSNKVTEKGKDVELRCDPISGHTALYWYRQSLGQGLEFLIYFQGNSAPDKSGLPSDRFSAERTGGSVSTLTIQRTQQEDSAVYLCASSFGQGRQPQHFGDGTRLSIL.

This rearrangement joins TRBV18 to TRBJ1-1; 8 bases line up with TRBD1. In germline, CDR1 is KGHSH, CDR2 LQKENI. The CDR3 runs to 15 residues. Unmatched junction bases numbered 12, after V lost 4 bases and J lost 8 bases. CDR3 nucleotide sequence: TGTGCCAGCTCACTACCCAACAAACAGGGGGAGGAAGCTTTCTTT. Its protein is CASSLPNKQGEEAFF.

The chain employs TRBV10-3 and TRBJ2-7; D ambiguous. This CDR3 contains 14 residues. V was pared by 2 bases and J by 3 bases, with 11 bases between. CDR1 and CDR2 from the germline V gene are ENHRY and SYGVKD. This CDR3 reads CAISEAGKYYEQYF. The DNA of the CDR3 is TGTGCCATCAGTGAGGCAGGCAAATACTACGAGCAGTACTTC.

In its sample, this clone was seen many times. This chain connects TRBV5-1 to TRBJ2-5; D is perhaps TRBD2 (5 bases). Germline lookup yields CDR1 SGHRS and CDR2 YFSETQ. V shed 2 bases and J shed 2 bases, with 7 bases lying between them. The CDR3 consists of 13 residues. The CDR3 here is CASSFGVQETQYF. The CDR3 DNA follows: TGCGCCAGCAGCTTCGGGGTACAAGAGACCCAGTACTTC.

This clone was counted once. Here the CDR3 DNA reads TGTGCCACCAGCAGTGACGGCTTGAGCGGGTTGAGGGAGACCCAGTACTTC. It specifies CATSSDGLSGLRETQYF. The rearrangement uses TRBV15 and TRBJ2-5; D may be TRBD2 (6 bases). The CDR3 has 17 amino acids. Trimming took 3 bases from V and 5 from J, leaving 22 bases between them. Germline CDR1 reads LNHNV; CDR2 reads YYDKDF (reference sequence). Full variable domain (missing parts from reference TRBV15 and TRBJ2-5): DAMVIQNPRYQVTQFGKPVTLSCSQTLNHNVMYWYQQKSSQAPKLLFHYYDKDFNNEADTPDNFQSRRPNTSFCFLDIRSPGLGDTAMYLCATSSDGLSGLRETQYFGPGTRLLVL.

In its sample, this clone was seen a few times. A clone one base away is much larger, so this may be a read error. At the DNA level, this CDR3 is encoded by other sequences in the same sample as well. This chain links TRBV30 with TRBJ2-1; D is possibly TRBD1 (6 bases). The V end was cut by 1 base, the J end by 5 bases, with 12 bases between. This CDR3 region has 14 residues. Germline loops: CDR1 GTSNPN, CDR2 SVGIG (reference sequence). The CDR3 is CAWSEGVGNNEQFF. For the CDR3, the DNA is TGTGCCTGGAGTGAGGGGGTGGGCAACAATGAGCAGTTCTTC.

The V and J genes are TRBV29-1 and TRBJ2-6, with D unresolved. The CDR3 length is 13 residues. V gave up 6 bases and J gave up 2 bases, with 8 bases separating them. CDR1 and CDR2 (germline): SQVTM, ANQGSEA. The DNA of the CDR3 is TGCAGCGTAAAGACAACTGGGGCCAACGTCCTGACTTTC. Its translation is CSVKTTGANVLTF.

This chain connects TRBV6-6 to TRBJ1-4; D call uncertain. CDR3 length: 16 amino acids. In germline, CDR1 is MNHNY, CDR2 SVGAGI (reference sequence). V was shortened by 0 bases and J by 8 bases, with 16 bases between the two germline ends. CDR3 residues: CASSYSGGRHGEKLFF. Here the CDR3 DNA reads TGTGCCAGCAGTTACTCGGGAGGGAGGCACGGGGAAAAACTGTTTTTT.

The V gene is TRBV9, the J gene TRBJ2-3; the D gene is possibly TRBD2 (6 bases). This CDR3 spans 16 amino acids. The germline CDR1 and CDR2 sequences are SGDLS and YYNGEE. Trimming pared 0 bases from V and 2 bases from J, leaving 13 bases between. CDR3: CASSVGNSGNTDTQYF. In DNA, the CDR3 is TGTGCCAGCAGCGTAGGAAATAGCGGTAACACAGATACGCAGTATTTT.

This clone turned up a few times. This chain links TRBV10-1 with TRBJ1-1; possible D gene TRBD1, 6 bases. Germline V gene data show CDR1 as WNHNN and CDR2 as SYGVQD (reference sequence). This CDR3 spans 11 amino acids. Trimming took 9 bases from V and 8 from J, leaving 13 bases between them. Here the CDR3 DNA reads TGCGCCAGGTTCCAGGGGTGGGAAGCTTTCTTT. As protein: CARFQGWEAFF.

This clone was observed a few times. The gene calls are TRBV7-2 and TRBJ1-6; unclear D gene. This CDR3 has 15 amino acids. V was shortened by 5 bases and J by 8 bases, with 16 bases between the two germline ends. Germline V gene lookup returns CDR1 SGHTA and CDR2 FQGNSA. The chain's CDR3 is CASSARPGLHSPLHF. DNA for the CDR3: TGTGCCAGCAGCGCCCGCCCCGGACTGCATTCACCCCTCCACTTT.

The rearrangement links TRBV3-1 (or the pseudogene TRBV3-2) to TRBJ1-2, with D hard to call. Germline assignment: CDR1 LGHDT and CDR2 YNNKEL (reference sequence). The CDR3 spans 14 residues. Trimming took off 0 bases at V and 6 bases at J, with 11 bases between the two ends. CDR3 residues: CASSQDDYGDGYTF. CDR3 DNA sequence: TGTGCCAGCAGCCAAGATGACTATGGCGATGGCTACACCTTC.

The CDR3 DNA sequence: TGTGCCAGCAGTGAAACCGGGACAGGGGCGATGAACACTGAAGCTTTCTTT. Protein: CASSETGTGAMNTEAFF. The genes are TRBV5-4 and TRBJ1-1; 10 nucleotides line up with TRBD1. Germline V gene sequence: CDR1 SGHNT, CDR2 YYREEE (reference sequence). The CDR3 is 17 residues long. V trimming: 5 bases; J trimming: 0 bases; junction bases outside the gene matches: 10. The full variable domain, its missing parts supplied by reference TRBV5-4 and TRBJ1-1, is ETGVTQSPTHLIKTRGQQVTLRCSSQSGHNTVSWYQQALGQGPQFIFQYYREEENGRGNFPPRFSGLQFPNYSSELNVNALELDDSALYLCASSETGTGAMNTEAFFGQGTRLTVV.

This chain links TRBV6-5 with TRBJ2-1, with unresolved D. The length of the CDR3 is 14 residues. Germline-derived CDR1 and CDR2 are MNHEY and SVGAGI. V lost 0 bases, J lost 4 bases, and 7 bases lay in between. In nucleotides, the CDR3 is TGTGCCAGCAGTTACTCCCAGGAATACAATGAGCAGTTCTTC. Encoded protein: CASSYSQEYNEQFF.